The 9 T cell receptor beta chains given below trace back to one sample, sequenced in a study of OX40 agonist ivuxolimab in advanced cancers. The protocol used for the library was the immunoSEQ multiplex PCR assay. TCRdb retrieved this table from immuneACCESS and kept in-frame rearrangements only. Not all clones are present; in checked studies, unresolved V genes account for under half, and no reason is known for the remainder. This sample comprises about 69,000 clones, 80% to 85% of them detected only once. The biggest ten clones account for 2% to 2.5% of the sample. Source: CD4+ or CD8+ T cells sorted from blood, taken in a trial of the OX40 agonist ivuxolimab. The source of these receptors is an adult with an advanced solid tumor such as melanoma, head and neck, liver or kidney cancer.

The V gene is TRBV28, the J gene TRBJ2-7; TRBD2 aligns across 7 bases. From germline, CDR1 is MDHEN and CDR2 SYDVKM. The CDR3 contains 14 residues. After removal of 5 bases from V and 6 bases from J, the junction contained 10 bases not matched to a gene. The CDR3, as DNA: TGTGCCAGCAGTCAGGCTAGCGGACACCCCGAGCAGTACTTC. It translates to CASSQASGHPEQYF.

The chain joins TRBV11-2 to TRBJ2-7, with 15 bases fitting TRBD2. The CDR3 extends over 17 amino acids. CDR1 and CDR2 from the germline V gene are SGHAT and FQNNGV. Trimming took 6 bases from V and 3 from J; bases not matched to a gene: 9. The CDR3 loop reads CASRPGTSGRTVYEQYF. CDR3 DNA sequence: TGTGCCAGCAGACCCGGGACTAGCGGGAGGACCGTCTACGAGCAGTACTTC. Full variable domain (outside the CDR3, taken from reference TRBV11-2 and TRBJ2-7): EAGVAQSPRYKIIEKRQSVAFWCNPISGHATLYWYQQILGQGPKLLIQFQNNGVVDDSQLPKDRFSAERLKGVDSTLKIQPAKLEDSAVYLCASRPGTSGRTVYEQYFGPGTRLTVT.

The chain uses TRBV7-2 and TRBJ1-1; 8 bases map to TRBD1. V dropped 7 bases and J dropped 2; count of bases not matched to a gene: 6. This CDR3 region has 14 residues. Germline-derived CDR1 and CDR2 are SGHTA and FQGNSA. In DNA form, the CDR3 reads TGTGCCAGCAAGAAGACAGGGGTTAACACTGAAGCTTTCTTT. Translated, it gives CASKKTGVNTEAFF.

This chain connects TRBV28 to TRBJ2-1; 10 bases are shared with TRBD2. The CDR3 has 14 residues. Unmatched junction bases numbered 4, after V lost 6 bases and J lost 5 bases. Germline V CDR1 and CDR2: MDHEN, SYDVKM. The DNA for the CDR3 is TGTGCCAGCAGGAGAACTAGCGGGGACAATGAGCAGTTCTTC. This gives the protein CASRRTSGDNEQFF.

This clone has more than one count but fewer than ten. The rearrangement joins TRBV27 to TRBJ2-1, with D hard to call. CDR3 size: 14 residues. Trimming left V 2 bases short and J 4 bases short, with 9 bases between. Germline V CDR1 and CDR2: MNHEY, SMNVEV (reference sequence). CDR3 loop: CASSLGLGYNEQFF. The CDR3 region has the DNA TGTGCCAGCAGTTTAGGGTTGGGTTACAATGAGCAGTTCTTC.

Of note for this clone: The identical CDR3 is also encoded by other nucleotide sequences in the sample. The rearrangement uses TRBV9 and TRBJ2-2; D gene ambiguous. Trimming removed 0 bases at V and 1 base at J, with 7 bases between. Germline V gene sequence: CDR1 SGDLS, CDR2 YYNGEE. This CDR3 comprises 15 residues. CDR3 DNA: TGTGCCAGCAGCGTAGGAAGGAGGAACACCGGGGAGCTGTTTTTT. Its translation is CASSVGRRNTGELFF.

In this sample, this clone turned up once. The chain has TRBV5-1 and TRBJ1-1; maybe TRBD1 (5 bases). V was pared by 4 bases and J by 7 bases, with 11 bases between. This CDR3 comprises 12 residues. Per germline, CDR1 SGHRS and CDR2 YFSETQ. The CDR3 loop reads CASSGDFDEAFF. Written as DNA, the CDR3 is TGCGCCAGCAGCGGGGACTTCGATGAAGCTTTCTTT.

The chain carries TRBV11-2 and TRBJ1-1; D gene uncertain. The V gene lost 0 bases and the J gene lost 0 bases, with 8 bases spanning the gap. Germline CDR1 is SGHAT and CDR2 is FQNNGV. The CDR3 contains 15 residues. CDR3: CASSLDGNLNTEAFF. The CDR3 DNA sequence: TGTGCCAGCAGCTTAGATGGCAACTTGAACACTGAAGCTTTCTTT.

This rearrangement joins TRBV27 to TRBJ2-7, with D possibly being TRBD1 (5 bases). From germline, CDR1 is MNHEY and CDR2 SMNVEV (reference sequence). With 6 bases removed from V and 3 bases from J, the gap between germline ends came to 15 bases. The CDR3 covers 14 residues. CDR3 DNA sequence: TGTGCCAGCAGACTCCAGGGCCGAAGCTACGAGCAGTACTTC. Its translation is CASRLQGRSYEQYF.